Following are 31 T cell receptor beta chains from one sample sequenced in a study of T cell responses to AZD1222 COVID-19 vaccine (dated by TCRdb to the early 2020s). The time point label, as the study defines it: about 28 days (+/-7) after the second vaccine dose. Library preparation was by the immunoSEQ multiplex PCR assay. The source is immuneACCESS, and TCRdb retained only in-frame sequences with V and J called. Part of the clones is not carried over; for the studies checked, unresolved V genes explain less than half of this, and the remainder is unexplained. The sample has under 150,000 clones on record, roughly 92% of them singletons. The ten largest clones add up to roughly 3.5% of the sample. The sample here was peripheral blood, taken 28 days after the second AZD1222 dose. The receptors were sampled from an adult who received the AZD1222 COVID-19 vaccine.

The rearrangement joins TRBV28 to TRBJ2-7, with D possibly TRBD1 on 6 matching bases. V was clipped by 8 bases and J by 2 bases, with 16 bases between them. Per the germline V gene, CDR1 is MDHEN and CDR2 is SYDVKM. CDR3 length equals 14 residues. For the CDR3, the DNA is TGTGCCAGCGGCAACCAGGGGAACACCTACGAGCAGTACTTC. Protein sequence: CASGNQGNTYEQYF.

The rearrangement joins TRBV19 to TRBJ1-1, with 7 bases aligning to TRBD1. The germline V gene has CDR1 LNHDA and CDR2 SQIVND (reference sequence). V was clipped by 4 bases and J by 4 bases; unmatched bases: 6. This CDR3 has 14 residues. CDR3 nucleotides: TGTGCCAGTAGTAAACAGGGGAAGGGCACTGAAGCTTTCTTT. Amino acid sequence: CASSKQGKGTEAFF.

The V and J genes are TRBV6-2 or TRBV6-3 and TRBJ2-7; D gene uncertain. CDR3 length: 14 residues. CDR1 is MNHEY, CDR2 SVGEGT, per germline. Trimming removed 2 bases from V and 0 bases from J, with 8 bases in between. CDR3: CASSYGRSSYEQYF. The DNA for the CDR3 is TGTGCCAGCAGTTACGGGCGGAGCTCCTACGAGCAGTACTTC.

This chain uses TRBV28 with TRBJ1-2, with D possibly TRBD1 on 5 matching bases. This CDR3 contains 14 residues. Germline V lookup: CDR1 MDHEN, CDR2 SYDVKM. Trimming pared 4 bases from V and 7 bases from J, leaving 16 bases between. The CDR3 coding sequence is TGTGCCAGCAGTTCGACAGCGACCGGGGGTGGCTACACCTTC. Translated, it gives CASSSTATGGGYTF.

The V call is TRBV7-3, the J call TRBJ1-1; D is unclear. The V end lost 5 bases, the J end lost 4 bases, and 11 bases lay between the germline ends. The CDR3 has 13 residues. Germline V lookup: CDR1 SGHTA, CDR2 FQGTGA. CDR3 sequence reads: CASSQSLSTEAFF. DNA of the CDR3: TGTGCCAGCAGCCAGAGTCTTTCCACTGAAGCTTTCTTT.

The rearrangement uses TRBV10-3 and TRBJ2-7; D might be TRBD1 (5 bases). V lost 0 bases, J lost 2 bases, and 11 bases lay in between. CDR3 length: 15 residues. The germline V gene has CDR1 ENHRY and CDR2 SYGVKD. The CDR3 loop is CAISESRGTTYEQYF. Written as DNA, the CDR3 is TGTGCCATCAGTGAGTCAAGGGGCACAACCTACGAGCAGTACTTC.

The gene calls are TRBV4-3 and TRBJ1-6, with a weak D call TRBD1 (6 bases). V lost 3 bases, J lost 4 bases, and 10 bases lay in between. The CDR3 length is 15 residues. The germline gives CDR1 LGHNA, CDR2 YSLEER. CDR3 protein: CASSHRTDYNSPLHF. CDR3 nucleotides: TGCGCCAGCAGCCACAGGACAGATTATAATTCACCCCTCCACTTT.

J is TRBJ1-6 and V is TRBV5-6; TRBD1 matches 9 bases. V shed 4 bases and J 5 bases; nucleotides not matched to a gene: 4. This CDR3 region has 15 residues. Germline values: CDR1 SGHDT, CDR2 YYEEEE. CDR3 sequence reads: CASSGDREDNSPLHF. The CDR3 nucleotides read TGTGCCAGCAGCGGGGACAGGGAGGATAATTCACCCCTCCACTTT.

The genes are TRBV12-3 or TRBV12-4 and TRBJ2-2, with D hard to call. The CDR3 spans 13 residues. V lost 6 bases to trimming and J lost 8 bases, with 13 bases between them. The CDR3 nucleotides read TGTGCCAGCAGGATACAGAGATCTGGGGAGCTGTTTTTT. Its translation is CASRIQRSGELFF.

The chain combines TRBV19 with TRBJ1-1; weak D call: TRBD1 (5 bases). This CDR3 is 17 amino acids long. Trimming removed 6 bases from V and 1 base from J, with 21 bases in between. The germline gives CDR1 LNHDA, CDR2 SQIVND (reference sequence). CDR3 amino acids: CASSPLFGGTGNTEAFF. The CDR3 DNA reads as TGTGCCAGTAGCCCATTATTTGGGGGAACGGGGAACACTGAAGCTTTCTTT.

The genes are TRBV6-5 and TRBJ2-2, with a possible D match to TRBD1 (6 bases). Germline CDR1 and CDR2: MNHEY and SVGAGI. The CDR3 has 16 residues. Trimming took 0 bases from V and 3 from J, leaving 11 bases between them. In DNA form, the CDR3 reads TGTGCCAGCAGTTACTCAACAGGGAGCTACACCGGGGAGCTGTTTTTT. It is translated as CASSYSTGSYTGELFF.

This chain joins TRBV4-1 and TRBJ2-7; 8 bases agree with TRBD1. Germline V gives CDR1 MGHRA, CDR2 YSYEKL. The CDR3 has 14 residues. V gave up 1 base and J gave up 7 bases; unmatched junction bases: 6. The CDR3 is CASSQGRQGWEQYF. The CDR3 bases are TGCGCCAGCAGCCAAGGCCGACAGGGGTGGGAGCAGTACTTC.

V and J are TRBV15 and TRBJ1-4, with D possibly matching TRBD1 (5 bases). CDR1 and CDR2 (germline): LNHNV, YYDKDF (reference sequence). Trimming removed 4 bases from V and 10 bases from J, with 10 bases in between. CDR3 size: 12 residues. The CDR3 reads CATSTGRGKLFF. Here the CDR3 DNA reads TGTGCCACCAGCACGGGACGGGGAAAACTGTTTTTT.

This chain connects TRBV28 to TRBJ1-5, with 7 bases lining up with TRBD1. The germline V gene encodes CDR1 MDHEN and CDR2 SYDVKM. V shed 6 bases and J 5 bases; nucleotides not matched to a gene: 7. This CDR3 contains 14 residues. This CDR3 is CASSERQGHQPQHF. The CDR3 bases are TGTGCCAGCAGCGAAAGACAGGGCCATCAGCCCCAGCATTTT.

This clone showed up just once. The CDR3 DNA sequence: TGCAGCGTTGACCAGGATTATGGCTACACCTTC. Encoded protein: CSVDQDYGYTF. The gene calls are TRBV29-1 and TRBJ1-2; D call uncertain. Per the germline V gene, CDR1 is SQVTM and CDR2 is ANQGSEA. V was trimmed by 3 bases and J by 5 bases, leaving 7 bases between them. The CDR3 covers 11 residues.

V is TRBV6-2 or TRBV6-3 and J is TRBJ2-2; 9 nucleotides align to TRBD2. From germline, CDR1 is MNHEY and CDR2 SVGEGT. V shed 5 bases, J shed 3 bases, and the junction held 10 bases outside the gene matches. This CDR3 has 17 amino acids. The DNA for the CDR3 is TGTGCCAGCAGTCCCTTTGCGGGAGGGCCCGACACCGGGGAGCTGTTTTTT. Its protein product is CASSPFAGGPDTGELFF.

The DNA for the CDR3 is TGTGCCAGCAAAATAGGACTAGCTGCCACCTACGAGCAGTACTTC. Its translation is CASKIGLAATYEQYF. The rearrangement links TRBV27 to TRBJ2-7, with 8 nucleotides matching TRBD2. The CDR3 loop spans 15 amino acids. The germline CDR1 and CDR2 sequences are MNHEY and SMNVEV (reference sequence). V trimming: 7 bases; J trimming: 2 bases; junction bases outside the gene matches: 10.

V is TRBV2 and J is TRBJ1-5; no clear D gene. This CDR3 contains 13 residues. Germline V gives CDR1 SNHLY, CDR2 FYNNEI. V lost 1 base, J lost 4 bases, and 5 bases lay in between. Here the CDR3 reads CASSEGNNQPQHF. CDR3 in DNA: TGTGCCAGCAGTGAAGGAAATAATCAGCCCCAGCATTTT.

The rearrangement joins TRBV28 to TRBJ2-1; D call uncertain. This CDR3 comprises 14 residues. From germline, CDR1 is MDHEN and CDR2 SYDVKM. V dropped 6 bases and J dropped 0 bases, with 9 bases sitting between them. The CDR3 sequence is CASRENLSYNEQFF. In nucleotides, the CDR3 is TGTGCCAGCAGGGAGAACCTCTCCTACAATGAGCAGTTCTTC.

The chain is built from TRBV7-2 and TRBJ2-3, with 7 bases aligning to TRBD2. Germline assignment: CDR1 SGHTA and CDR2 FQGNSA. The CDR3 contains 15 residues. The V and J ends lost 0 bases and 4 bases, in that order; junction bases with no gene match: 4. CDR3 nucleotides: TGTGCCAGCAGCTTAGCGGGAGGGCCGGCAGATACGCAGTATTTT. It codes for CASSLAGGPADTQYF.

This chain connects TRBV19 to TRBJ1-3, with 9 bases aligning to TRBD1. The CDR3 has 13 amino acids. Trimming removed 8 bases from V and 4 bases from J; junction bases left unmatched: 3. Per the germline V gene, CDR1 is LNHDA and CDR2 is SQIVND (reference sequence). CDR3 nucleotide sequence: TGTGCCAGTTGGGACAGGGTCGGAAACACCATATATTTT. It is translated as CASWDRVGNTIYF. Looking up the rest from reference TRBV19 and TRBJ1-3 gives the full variable domain: DGGITQSPKYLFRKEGQNVTLSCEQNLNHDAMYWYRQDPGQGLRLIYYSQIVNDFQKGDIAEGYSVSREKKESFPLTVTSAQKNPTAFYLCASWDRVGNTIYFGEGSWLTVV.

This chain links TRBV6-5 with TRBJ2-1; 7 positions agree with TRBD1. After removal of 9 bases from V and 7 bases from J, the junction contained 9 bases not matched to a gene. This CDR3 has 13 amino acids. Germline values: CDR1 MNHEY, CDR2 SVGAGI. CDR3 protein: CASSDRVRNEQFF. DNA for the CDR3: TGTGCCAGTTCTGACAGGGTCAGGAATGAGCAGTTCTTC.

The chain combines TRBV7-3 with TRBJ1-1; D uncertain. This CDR3 contains 14 residues. V dropped 2 bases and J dropped 2 bases, with 9 bases sitting between them. The V gene's germline CDR1 is SGHTA and CDR2 FQGTGA. The DNA of the CDR3 is TGTGCCAGCAGCTTAGGGATGGCTAACACTGAAGCTTTCTTT. Residues: CASSLGMANTEAFF.

This chain links TRBV11-2 with TRBJ1-3; the match to TRBD1 covers 8 bases. The V gene's germline CDR1 is SGHAT and CDR2 FQNNGV. Trimming at V came to 5 bases and at J to 1 base, leaving 7 bases not matched to a gene. The CDR3 loop spans 16 amino acids. The CDR3 coding sequence is TGTGCCAGCAGCCCGGGGACAGGTCGATCTGGAAACACCATATATTTT. This translates into CASSPGTGRSGNTIYF.

This chain uses TRBV12-3 or TRBV12-4 with TRBJ2-7; D gene unclear. The CDR3 contains 11 residues. Trimming shortened V by 3 bases and J by 4 bases, and 4 bases separated the two germline ends. CDR3 DNA sequence: TGTGCCAGCAGTTTCCGTTACGAGCAGTACTTC. Its translation is CASSFRYEQYF.

Only a few counts were recorded for this clone. The CDR3 nucleotides read TGTGCCAGCTCACCACCCCGACAGGACCAGCATTTT. This encodes CASSPPRQDQHF. V and J are TRBV6-6 and TRBJ1-5, with D tentatively TRBD1 (6 bases). Germline V gene data show CDR1 as MNHNY and CDR2 as SVGAGI (reference sequence). Between the trimmed V and J ends, which lost 8 bases and 12 bases, there was a span of 17 bases. This CDR3 has 12 amino acids.

This clone turned up a few times. The chain couples TRBV9 to TRBJ2-3; D remains unclear. CDR3 length equals 13 residues. In germline, CDR1 is SGDLS, CDR2 YYNGEE. V shed 2 bases and J shed 6 bases, with 10 bases lying between them. CDR3 DNA sequence: TGTGCCAGCAGCGTCCGAACAAGCGATACGCAGTATTTT. It translates to CASSVRTSDTQYF.

The J gene is TRBJ2-1, the V gene TRBV11-1; 9 nucleotides agree with TRBD2. Germline CDR1 SGHAT, CDR2 FQDESV (reference sequence). The CDR3 loop spans 15 amino acids. Unmatched junction bases numbered 8, after V lost 4 bases and J lost 7 bases. The CDR3 DNA reads as TGTGCCAGCAGCTCCTTAGCGGGAGTCTTGAATGAGCAGTTCTTC. Protein: CASSSLAGVLNEQFF.

The chain recombines TRBV12-3 or TRBV12-4 with TRBJ1-5; no definite D call. The V end lost 3 bases, the J end lost 9 bases, and 12 bases lay between the germline ends. The CDR3 length is 13 residues. The CDR3 DNA reads TGTGCCAGCAGTTTGGGCGGTAGGAGGCCCCAGCATTTT. It yields the protein CASSLGGRRPQHF.

CDR3 protein: CASSYGQHYGYTF. The CDR3 bases are TGTGCCAGCAGTTATGGACAGCACTATGGCTACACCTTC. V usage is TRBV6-5 and J usage is TRBJ1-2, with TRBD1 as a possible D gene (6 bases). Trimming removed 3 bases at V and 3 bases at J, with 8 bases between. CDR1 and CDR2 (germline): MNHEY, SVGAGI. CDR3 size: 13 residues.

The gene calls are TRBV7-9 and TRBJ2-2, with a tentative D call TRBD2 (6 bases). With 5 bases removed from V and 4 bases from J, the gap between germline ends came to 11 bases. Germline V gives CDR1 SEHNR, CDR2 FQNEAQ (reference sequence). The CDR3 runs to 14 residues. This CDR3 is CASSPSVRTGELFF. CDR3 coding DNA: TGTGCCAGCAGCCCTAGCGTCCGCACCGGGGAGCTGTTTTTT.